Following are 22 T cell receptor beta chains from one sample sequenced in a study of cytomegalovirus exposure and HLA in healthy donors. Researchers ran the PCR with 60 Vbeta and 13 Jbeta primers. Measured with immunoSEQ multiplex PCR; TCRdb has only the in-frame clones, and not every one. The data show about 200,000 clones, with roughly 80% seen just once and roughly 3.1% held by the top ten. The sequencing sample was made of PBMCs. The receptors here all came from a middle-aged man in good health and CMV-seropositive.

The chain uses TRBV7-3 and TRBJ2-5; TRBD2 agrees at 8 bases. V lost 6 bases and J lost 5; bases outside the gene matches: 5. The CDR3 contains 13 residues. Germline CDR1 is SGHTA and CDR2 is FQGTGA. This chain's CDR3 is CASSLAGRETQYF. The CDR3 bases are TGTGCCAGCAGTTTAGCGGGAAGGGAGACCCAGTACTTC.

The chain combines TRBV9 with TRBJ1-4; tentative D call: TRBD1 (5 bases). Germline CDR1 reads SGDLS; CDR2 reads YYNGEE. The CDR3 loop spans 15 amino acids. Trimming took 4 bases from V and 7 from J, leaving 17 bases between them. Here the CDR3 reads CASSYGGAAGEKLFF. CDR3 DNA: TGTGCCAGCAGCTATGGCGGGGCGGCGGGTGAAAAACTGTTTTTT.

This clone has only a few counts. This chain connects TRBV13 to TRBJ1-3; D uncertain. This CDR3 has 15 amino acids. Germline V CDR1 and CDR2: PRHDT, FYEKMQ (reference sequence). V was shortened by 3 bases and J by 3 bases, with 12 bases between the two germline ends. The CDR3 protein is CASSFQVVGGNTIYF. Here the CDR3 DNA reads TGTGCCAGCAGCTTTCAGGTTGTAGGTGGAAACACCATATATTTT.

V is TRBV7-2 and J is TRBJ1-5, with TRBD1 identical over 9 bases. Germline-derived CDR1 and CDR2 are SGHTA and FQGNSA. Trimming cost V 5 bases and J 6 bases; bases outside gene matches: 8. The CDR3 is 15 residues long. DNA for the CDR3: TGTGCCAGCAGCGCCACAGGGGGCTTCGGTCAGCCCCAGCATTTT. It codes for CASSATGGFGQPQHF.

The chain combines TRBV19 with TRBJ1-5, with D possibly being TRBD1 (6 bases). This CDR3 is 13 amino acids long. Germline CDR1 and CDR2: LNHDA and SQIVND (reference sequence). V gave up 5 bases and J gave up 11 bases, with 16 bases separating them. CDR3 nucleotide sequence: TGTGCCAGTAGTCCAAGTGGGTCAGGGGCCCAGCATTTT. Translating it yields CASSPSGSGAQHF.

V usage is TRBV6-5 and J usage is TRBJ2-7, with TRBD2 matching over 10 bases. Germline values: CDR1 MNHEY, CDR2 SVGAGI. Trimming removed 3 bases from V and 1 base from J; junction bases left unmatched: 3. The CDR3 is 15 residues long. Here the CDR3 DNA reads TGTGCCAGCAGTTATTCTAGCGGGAGATCCTACGAGCAGTACTTC. This codes for CASSYSSGRSYEQYF.

This sequence joins TRBV6-5 and TRBJ2-2; maybe TRBD1 (5 bases). This CDR3 is built from 13 residues. Per the germline V gene, CDR1 is MNHEY and CDR2 is SVGAGI. Trimming cost V 5 bases and J 7 bases, with 11 bases left between them. In DNA form, the CDR3 reads TGTGCCAGCAGTCAGGGTGTAAACGGGGAGCTGTTTTTT. It is translated as CASSQGVNGELFF.

The chain is built from TRBV5-1 and TRBJ2-1; 7 positions agree with TRBD2. The CDR3 loop spans 14 amino acids. The ends lost 2 bases at V and 9 bases at J; junction bases unmatched: 8. Germline CDR1 SGHRS, CDR2 YFSETQ. The CDR3 DNA reads TGCGCCAGCAGCTTAGCGGGAAAAAACGGTGAGCAGTTCTTC. It translates to CASSLAGKNGEQFF. Variable domain in full (rest from reference TRBV5-1 and TRBJ2-1): KAGVTQTPRYLIKTRGQQVTLSCSPISGHRSVSWYQQTPGQGLQFLFEYFSETQRNKGNFPGRFSGRQFSNSRSEMNVSTLELGDSALYLCASSLAGKNGEQFFGPGTRLTVL.

The genes are TRBV4-2 and TRBJ1-1; TRBD1 is a possible D gene (6 bases). Germline assignment: CDR1 LGHNA and CDR2 YNFKEQ. This CDR3 has 16 residues. Trimming took 1 base from V and 5 from J, leaving 17 bases between them. CDR3 sequence (DNA): TGTGCCAGCAGCCAAGTCGGACAGAGGACGACGACTGAAGCTTTCTTT. It specifies CASSQVGQRTTTEAFF.

The V gene is TRBV6-6, the J gene TRBJ1-2; 9 bases are shared with TRBD1. This CDR3 contains 14 residues. Germline V CDR1 and CDR2: MNHNY, SVGAGI (reference sequence). After removal of 6 bases from V and 5 bases from J, the junction contained 7 bases not matched to a gene. CDR3 residues: CASRRTGTGYGYTF. The CDR3 region has the DNA TGTGCCAGCAGACGTACTGGGACAGGGTATGGCTACACCTTC.

The J gene is TRBJ2-5, the V gene TRBV5-5; 10 bases are shared with TRBD2. Germline loops: CDR1 SGHKS, CDR2 YYEKEE (reference sequence). The CDR3 runs 15 residues. Trimming at V came to 0 bases and at J to 5 bases, leaving 4 bases not matched to a gene. The CDR3 DNA is TGTGCCAGCAGCTTGGTAGCGGGGGGCGTGGAGACCCAGTACTTC. It specifies CASSLVAGGVETQYF.

The V gene is TRBV6-6, the J gene TRBJ2-2; 8 bases agree with TRBD2. This CDR3 is 14 amino acids long. The junction had 5 bases not matched to a gene; V was cut back by 7 bases and J by 4 bases. In germline, CDR1 is MNHNY, CDR2 SVGAGI (reference sequence). CDR3 protein: CASNPGGVTGELFF. For the CDR3, the DNA is TGTGCCAGCAACCCGGGGGGGGTCACCGGGGAGCTGTTTTTT.

The chain combines TRBV6-5 with TRBJ2-3, with a weak D call TRBD2 (5 bases). The CDR3 sequence is 13 residues long. CDR1 is MNHEY and CDR2 is SVGAGI in the germline V gene. V lost 3 bases and J 3 bases, leaving 7 bases between the germline ends. The CDR3: CASSYEGTDTQYF. The CDR3 DNA sequence: TGTGCCAGCAGTTATGAGGGTACAGATACGCAGTATTTT.

The genes are TRBV7-3 and TRBJ2-7; 7 bases match TRBD2. The V segment lost 1 base and the J segment 5 bases; nucleotides outside the gene matches: 8. Germline loops: CDR1 SGHTA, CDR2 FQGTGA. The CDR3 has 15 residues. The CDR3 here is CASSLNVGGPHEQYF. DNA of the CDR3: TGTGCCAGCAGCTTAAATGTGGGAGGGCCCCACGAGCAGTACTTC.

This clone turned up a few times. The chain joins TRBV19 to TRBJ1-5, with D perhaps matching TRBD1 (5 bases). Trimming cost V 7 bases and J 4 bases, with 11 bases left between them. The CDR3 is 13 amino acids. The germline V gene encodes CDR1 LNHDA and CDR2 SQIVND (reference sequence). CDR3 bases: TGTGCCAGTAAGGGGCAGACTAATCAGCCCCAGCATTTT. This translates into CASKGQTNQPQHF. Looking up the rest from reference TRBV19 and TRBJ1-5 gives the full variable domain: DGGITQSPKYLFRKEGQNVTLSCEQNLNHDAMYWYRQDPGQGLRLIYYSQIVNDFQKGDIAEGYSVSREKKESFPLTVTSAQKNPTAFYLCASKGQTNQPQHFGDGTRLSIL.

This clone has just one count. The V and J genes are TRBV5-1 and TRBJ2-2, with a weak D call TRBD2 (6 bases). Trimming took off 3 bases at V and 3 bases at J, with 24 bases between the two ends. The CDR3 runs to 19 residues. CDR1 and CDR2 (germline): SGHRS, YFSETQ. The CDR3 sequence is CASSSYRLEPGLYTGELFF. CDR3 nucleotides: TGCGCCAGCAGCTCCTACAGACTAGAACCTGGACTTTACACCGGGGAGCTGTTTTTT.

The rearrangement joins TRBV27 to TRBJ2-7; tentatively, D is TRBD1 (5 bases). V dropped 0 bases and J dropped 6 bases, with 9 bases sitting between them. The CDR3 consists of 13 residues. Germline V gene sequence: CDR1 MNHEY, CDR2 SMNVEV (reference sequence). The CDR3 DNA reads TGTGCCAGCAGTTTATCTTTGGGGCTCGAGCAGTACTTC. Its translation is CASSLSLGLEQYF.

This clone was picked up a small number of times. The J gene is TRBJ2-2, the V gene TRBV4-3; 13 bases agree with TRBD2. The germline CDR1 and CDR2 sequences are LGHNA and YSLEER. The CDR3 runs to 17 residues. Trimming at V came to 4 bases and at J to 6 bases, leaving 8 bases not matched to a gene. The CDR3 sequence is CASSRGLAGVLSGELFF. The CDR3 DNA reads TGCGCCAGCAGCCGAGGACTAGCGGGAGTGTTATCCGGGGAGCTGTTTTTT.

The V call is TRBV6-5, the J call TRBJ2-5, with TRBD1 matching over 7 bases. Trimming removed 5 bases from V and 5 bases from J; junction bases left unmatched: 8. Per germline, CDR1 MNHEY and CDR2 SVGAGI. CDR3 size: 14 residues. The CDR3 nucleotides read TGTGCCAGCAGTACGCGACAGGGTGGGGAGACCCAGTACTTC. Protein product: CASSTRQGGETQYF.

The rearrangement joins TRBV19 to TRBJ2-3; 8 bases match TRBD1. The CDR3 has 14 amino acids. Per the germline V gene, CDR1 is LNHDA and CDR2 is SQIVND (reference sequence). Germline trimming cut 3 bases from V and 1 base from J; bases unmatched to any gene: 0. CDR3 protein: CASSMDRGTDTQYF. The CDR3 DNA sequence: TGTGCCAGTAGTATGGACAGGGGCACAGATACGCAGTATTTT.

This clone has only one observation. V usage is TRBV18 and J usage is TRBJ1-5; D is undetermined. Trimming pared 3 bases from V and 1 base from J, leaving 10 bases between. Germline V gene data show CDR1 as KGHSH and CDR2 as LQKENI. The CDR3 has 15 residues. CDR3 sequence (DNA): TGTGCCAGCTCACCGGTGGCGGGGAGCAATCAGCCCCAGCATTTT. This gives the protein CASSPVAGSNQPQHF.

In the case of this clone: One junction end disagrees with the germline gene, perhaps due to a read error. The chain couples TRBV6-1 to TRBJ2-7; 7 bases match TRBD1. Germline V gene data show CDR1 as MNHNS and CDR2 as SASEGT. This CDR3 region has 15 residues. The CDR3, as DNA: TGTGCCAGCAGTACCACAGGGGCCGGAGCCTACGAGCAGTGCTTC. Residues: CASSTTGAGAYEQCF.